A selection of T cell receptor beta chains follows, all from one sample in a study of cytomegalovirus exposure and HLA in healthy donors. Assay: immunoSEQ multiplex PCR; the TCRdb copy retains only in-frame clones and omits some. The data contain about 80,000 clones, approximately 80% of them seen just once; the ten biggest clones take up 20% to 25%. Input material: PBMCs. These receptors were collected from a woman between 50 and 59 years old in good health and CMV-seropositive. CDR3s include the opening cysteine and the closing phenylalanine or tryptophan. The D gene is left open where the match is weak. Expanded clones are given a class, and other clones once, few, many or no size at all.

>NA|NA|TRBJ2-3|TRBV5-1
CASSLELASTDTQYF
TGCGCCAGCAGCTTGGAGCTAGCGTCGACAGATACGCAGTATTTT
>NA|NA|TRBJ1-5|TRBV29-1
CSVGGNNQPQHF
TGCAGCGTTGGGGGCAACAATCAGCCCCAGCATTTT
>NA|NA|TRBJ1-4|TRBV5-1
CASRVGVNEKLFF
TGCGCCAGCAGAGTAGGGGTTAATGAAAAACTGTTTTTT
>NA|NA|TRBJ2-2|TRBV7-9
CASSSEGAGELFF
TGTGCCAGCAGCTCAGAGGGGGCCGGGGAGCTGTTTTTT
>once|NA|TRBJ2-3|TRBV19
CASSIGGQGQYF
TGTGCCAGTAGTATAGGTGGGCAGGGGCAGTATTTT
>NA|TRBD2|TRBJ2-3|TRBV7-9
CASSPRTSGPGDTQYF
TGTGCCAGCAGCCCGCGGACTAGCGGGCCTGGAGATACGCAGTATTTT
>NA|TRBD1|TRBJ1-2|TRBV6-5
CASSYGPLTGTYTF
TGTGCCAGCAGTTACGGTCCCTTGACAGGGACATACACCTTC
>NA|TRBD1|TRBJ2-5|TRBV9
CASSVGRGLWQETQYF
TGTGCCAGCAGCGTAGGCAGGGGGCTTTGGCAAGAGACCCAGTACTTC
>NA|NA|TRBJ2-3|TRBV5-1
CASSAGLTEWDTQYF
TGCGCCAGCAGCGCGGGACTTACGGAGTGGGATACGCAGTATTTT
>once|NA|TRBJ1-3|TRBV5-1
CASSSERGNTIYF
TGCGCCAGCAGCTCGGAAAGGGGCAACACCATATATTTT
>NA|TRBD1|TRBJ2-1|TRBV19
CASSITGAGNEQFF
TGTGCCAGTAGTATTACAGGGGCGGGTAATGAGCAGTTCTTC
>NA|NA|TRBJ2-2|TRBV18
CATSQRENTGELFF
TGTGCGACCTCCCAACGGGAGAACACCGGGGAGCTGTTTTTT
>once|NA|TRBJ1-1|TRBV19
CASRVGWGRATEAFF
TGTGCCAGTAGGGTCGGCTGGGGCAGGGCCACTGAAGCTTTCTTT
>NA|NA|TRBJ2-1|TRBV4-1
CASSQVPGVWDEQFF
TGCGCCAGCAGCCAAGTCCCAGGGGTTTGGGATGAGCAGTTCTTC
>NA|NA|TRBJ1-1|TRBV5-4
CASSSGSLYEAFF
TGTGCCAGCAGCTCGGGGTCACTTTATGAAGCTTTCTTT
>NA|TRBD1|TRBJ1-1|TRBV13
CASSSRQGEAFF
TGTGCCAGCAGCTCCAGACAGGGCGAAGCTTTCTTT
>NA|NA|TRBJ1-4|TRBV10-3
CAISEWADNEKLFF
TGTGCCATCAGTGAGTGGGCAGACAATGAAAAACTGTTTTTT
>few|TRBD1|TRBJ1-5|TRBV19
CATKLDRASNQPQHF
TGTGCCACGAAATTGGACAGGGCAAGCAATCAGCCCCAGCATTTT
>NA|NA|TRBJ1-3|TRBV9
CASSVAGSGNTIYF
TGTGCCAGCAGCGTAGCGGGGTCTGGAAACACCATATATTTT
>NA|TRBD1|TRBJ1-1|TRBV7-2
CASSMGQANTEAFF
TGTGCCAGCAGCATGGGACAGGCAAACACTGAAGCTTTCTTT
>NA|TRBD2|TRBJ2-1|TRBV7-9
CASSSGLAGGPGEQFF
TGTGCCAGCAGCTCGGGACTAGCGGGGGGGCCCGGTGAGCAGTTCTTC
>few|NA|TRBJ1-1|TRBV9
CASSVGITMNTEAFF
TGTGCCAGCAGCGTCGGGATCACCATGAACACTGAAGCTTTCTTT
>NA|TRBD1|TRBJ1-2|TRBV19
CASSMNRGFYGYTF
TGTGCCAGTAGTATGAACAGGGGTTTCTATGGCTACACCTTC
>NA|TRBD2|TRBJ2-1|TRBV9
CASSPIAGVGNEQFF
TGTGCCAGCAGCCCCATAGCGGGAGTTGGTAATGAGCAGTTCTTC
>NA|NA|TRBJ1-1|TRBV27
CASSESGTEAFF
TGTGCCAGCAGTGAGTCCGGGACTGAAGCTTTCTTT
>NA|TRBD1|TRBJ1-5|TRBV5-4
CASSPETGGARNQPQHF
TGTGCCAGCAGCCCCGAGACAGGGGGCGCGAGGAATCAGCCCCAGCATTTT
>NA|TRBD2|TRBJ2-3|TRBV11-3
CASSLDILAGKSSTDTQYF
TGTGCCAGCAGCTTAGATATACTAGCGGGGAAGTCTAGCACAGATACGCAGTATTTT
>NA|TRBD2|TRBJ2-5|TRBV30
CAWSVGVAGVQETQYF
TGTGCCTGGAGTGTAGGGGTAGCGGGGGTCCAAGAGACCCAGTACTTC
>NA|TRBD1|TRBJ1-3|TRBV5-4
CASSSPTGGSGNTIYF
TGTGCCAGCAGCTCGCCTACAGGGGGCTCTGGAAACACCATATATTTT
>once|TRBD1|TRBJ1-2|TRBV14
CASSLSSGGRGERNYGYTF
TGTGCCAGCAGCCTCTCCTCAGGGGGCAGAGGTGAAAGAAACTATGGCTACACCTTC
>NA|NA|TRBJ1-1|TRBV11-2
CASSLDGSWGRGSAEAFF
TGTGCCAGCAGCTTAGACGGCAGTTGGGGCAGGGGTAGCGCTGAAGCTTTCTTT
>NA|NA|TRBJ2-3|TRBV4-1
CASSLLLAGGAPSTDTQYF
TGCGCCAGCAGCCTACTCCTAGCTGGGGGGGCGCCCAGCACAGATACGCAGTATTTT
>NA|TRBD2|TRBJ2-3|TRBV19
CASSNLGTSKSDTQYF
TGTGCCAGTAGTAACCTGGGGACTAGCAAATCAGATACGCAGTATTTT
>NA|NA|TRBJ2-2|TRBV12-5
CASGLVRYTGELFF
TGTGCTAGTGGTTTGGTACGGTATACCGGGGAGCTGTTTTTT
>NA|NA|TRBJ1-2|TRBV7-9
CASSRDNYGYTF
TGTGCCAGCAGCCGAGATAACTATGGCTACACCTTC
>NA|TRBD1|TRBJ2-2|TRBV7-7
CASSPGTGNTGELFF
TGTGCTAGCAGCCCCGGGACAGGGAACACCGGGGAGCTGTTTTTT
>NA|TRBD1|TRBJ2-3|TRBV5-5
CASSVNLQGARTDTQYF
TGTGCCAGCAGCGTCAATTTACAGGGGGCGCGGACAGATACGCAGTATTTT